The present entry profiles one TCR beta chain with its context. This sample is drawn from a study of blood T cell repertoires in COVID-19. Study background: PBMCs, B-cell-depleted T cells, or T cells provided the cDNA or gDNA that made up the material.

Recruits, aged roughly 18 to 90 years, lived in 20 to 30 US areas. Recovery meant two consecutive negative NP/OP PCR tests, professional clearance, or resolved symptoms. As processed by the authors: How many nucleated cells were present was estimated from reference gene primer amplification. TCRdb's copy holds only in-frame clones and misses some; the assay was immunoSEQ multiplex PCR. Clonal size and the V and J genes are those of that table, whereas D and trimming came from the DNA. Here the sample spans 80,000 to 130,000 clones, 65% to 90% being singletons. The V gene end was trimmed by 3 bases and the J gene end by 6 bases; junction bases not matched to a gene: 12. The CDR3 runs 17 residues. The germline gives CDR1 LNHDA, CDR2 SQIVND (reference sequence).

This clonotype originated in a woman aged 50 to 60 who had recovered from COVID-19. The chain couples TRBV19 to TRBJ2-2, with 8 nucleotides matching TRBD1. Sequencing was done on a sample of PBMCs or T cells enriched from blood (not recorded which). CDR3: CASSIGQGASFAGELFF. CDR3 nucleotides: TGTGCCAGTAGTATCGGGCAGGGGGCGAGTTTCGCCGGGGAGCTGTTTTTT. The full variable domain, completed using reference TRBV19 and TRBJ2-2, is DGGITQSPKYLFRKEGQNVTLSCEQNLNHDAMYWYRQDPGQGLRLIYYSQIVNDFQKGDIAEGYSVSREKKESFPLTVTSAQKNPTAFYLCASSIGQGASFAGELFFGEGSRLTVL.